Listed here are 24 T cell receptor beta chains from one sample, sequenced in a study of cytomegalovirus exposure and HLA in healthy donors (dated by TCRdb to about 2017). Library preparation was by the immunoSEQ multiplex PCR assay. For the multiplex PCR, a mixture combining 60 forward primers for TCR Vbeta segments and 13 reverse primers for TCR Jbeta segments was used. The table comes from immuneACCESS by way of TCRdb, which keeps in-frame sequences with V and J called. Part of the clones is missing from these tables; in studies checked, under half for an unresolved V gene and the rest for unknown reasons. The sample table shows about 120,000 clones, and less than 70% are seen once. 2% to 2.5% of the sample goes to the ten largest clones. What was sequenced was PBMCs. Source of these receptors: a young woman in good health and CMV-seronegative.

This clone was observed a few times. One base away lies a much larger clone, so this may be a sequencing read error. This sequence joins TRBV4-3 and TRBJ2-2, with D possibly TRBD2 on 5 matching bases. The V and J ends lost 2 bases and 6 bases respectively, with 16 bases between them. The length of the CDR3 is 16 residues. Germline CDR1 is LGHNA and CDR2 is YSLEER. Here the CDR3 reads CASSQSPTIHAGELFF. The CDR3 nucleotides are TGCGCCAGCAGCCAAAGCCCGACTATCCACGCCGGGGAGCTGTTTTTT.

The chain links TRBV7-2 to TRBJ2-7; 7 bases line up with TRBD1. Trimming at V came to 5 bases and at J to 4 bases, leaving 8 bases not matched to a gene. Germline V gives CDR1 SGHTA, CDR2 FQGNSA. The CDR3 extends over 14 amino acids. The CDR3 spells CASSKGTEAYEQYF. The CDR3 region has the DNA TGTGCCAGCAGCAAAGGGACAGAGGCATACGAGCAGTACTTC.

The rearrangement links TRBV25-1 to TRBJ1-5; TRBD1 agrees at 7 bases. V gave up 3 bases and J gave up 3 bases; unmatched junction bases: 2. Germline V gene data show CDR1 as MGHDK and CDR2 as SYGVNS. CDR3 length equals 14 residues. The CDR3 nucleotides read TGTGCCAGCAGTGAGACAGGGACCAATCAGCCCCAGCATTTT. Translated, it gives CASSETGTNQPQHF.

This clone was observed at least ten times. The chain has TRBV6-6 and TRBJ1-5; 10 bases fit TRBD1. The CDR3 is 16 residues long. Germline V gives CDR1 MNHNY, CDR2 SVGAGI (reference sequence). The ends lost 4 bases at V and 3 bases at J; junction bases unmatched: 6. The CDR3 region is CASSSRQGAINQPQHF. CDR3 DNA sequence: TGTGCCAGCAGTTCGCGACAGGGGGCCATCAATCAGCCCCAGCATTTT.

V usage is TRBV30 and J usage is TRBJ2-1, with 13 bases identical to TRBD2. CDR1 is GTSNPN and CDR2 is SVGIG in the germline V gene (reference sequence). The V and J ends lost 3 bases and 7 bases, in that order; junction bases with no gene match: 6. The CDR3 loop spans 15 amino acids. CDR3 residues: CAWRRAGLAGNEQFF. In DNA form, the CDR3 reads TGTGCCTGGAGGAGGGCGGGACTAGCGGGAAATGAGCAGTTCTTC.

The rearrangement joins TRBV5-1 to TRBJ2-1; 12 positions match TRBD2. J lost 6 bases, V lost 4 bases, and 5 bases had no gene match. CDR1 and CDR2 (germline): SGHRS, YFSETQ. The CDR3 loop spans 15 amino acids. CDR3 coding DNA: TGCGCCAGCAGCATAACTAGCGGGAGGACCAATGAGCAGTTCTTC. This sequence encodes CASSITSGRTNEQFF. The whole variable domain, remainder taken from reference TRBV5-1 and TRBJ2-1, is KAGVTQTPRYLIKTRGQQVTLSCSPISGHRSVSWYQQTPGQGLQFLFEYFSETQRNKGNFPGRFSGRQFSNSRSEMNVSTLELGDSALYLCASSITSGRTNEQFFGPGTRLTVL.

As DNA, the CDR3 is TGTGCCAGCAGCTTAGCCGGTGGGAGGGGATACAATGAGCAGTTCTTC. This encodes CASSLAGGRGYNEQFF. The chain carries TRBV7-9 and TRBJ2-1; 7 bases agree with TRBD2. CDR1 SEHNR and CDR2 FQNEAQ come from the germline V gene (reference sequence). The CDR3 loop spans 16 amino acids. The V and J ends lost 0 bases and 4 bases, in that order; junction bases with no gene match: 6.

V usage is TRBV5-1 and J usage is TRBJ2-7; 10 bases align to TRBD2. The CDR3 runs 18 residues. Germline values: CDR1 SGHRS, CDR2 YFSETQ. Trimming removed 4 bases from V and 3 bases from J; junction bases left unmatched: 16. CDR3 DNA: TGCGCCAGCAGCAGCAGCGGGAGGGGTTTAAGCTCCGTCTACGAGCAGTACTTC. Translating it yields CASSSSGRGLSSVYEQYF.

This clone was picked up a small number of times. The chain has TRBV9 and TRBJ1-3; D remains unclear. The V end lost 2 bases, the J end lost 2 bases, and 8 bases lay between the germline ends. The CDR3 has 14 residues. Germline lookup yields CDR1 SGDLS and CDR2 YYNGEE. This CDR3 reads CASSVRFTGNTIYF. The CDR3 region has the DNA TGTGCCAGCAGCGTCCGGTTCACTGGAAACACCATATATTTT.

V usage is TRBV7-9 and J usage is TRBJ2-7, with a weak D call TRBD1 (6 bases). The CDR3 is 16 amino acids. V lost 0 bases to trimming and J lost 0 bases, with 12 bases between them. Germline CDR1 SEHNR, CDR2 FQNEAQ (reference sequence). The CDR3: CASSLAYGQLSYEQYF. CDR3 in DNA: TGTGCCAGCAGCTTAGCCTACGGACAGCTCTCCTACGAGCAGTACTTC.

The CDR3 here is CASSAGTRGETQYF. The CDR3, as DNA: TGCGCCAGCAGCGCCGGGACTAGGGGTGAGACCCAGTACTTC. The chain joins TRBV5-1 to TRBJ2-5, with 8 bases aligning to TRBD2. This CDR3 is built from 14 residues. Germline-derived CDR1 and CDR2 are SGHRS and YFSETQ. Trimming at V came to 4 bases and at J to 5 bases, leaving 7 bases not matched to a gene.

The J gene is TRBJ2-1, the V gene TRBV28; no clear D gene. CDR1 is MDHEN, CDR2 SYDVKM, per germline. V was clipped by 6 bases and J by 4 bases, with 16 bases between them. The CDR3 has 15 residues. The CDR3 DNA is TGTGCCAGCAGACCTAGGTCCGGGTTGTACAATGAGCAGTTCTTC. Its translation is CASRPRSGLYNEQFF.

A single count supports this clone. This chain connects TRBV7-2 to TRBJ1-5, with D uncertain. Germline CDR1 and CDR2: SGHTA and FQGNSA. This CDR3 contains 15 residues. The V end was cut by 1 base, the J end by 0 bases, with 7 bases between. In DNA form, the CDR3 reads TGTGCCAGCAGCTTAGTTCCAGATAGCAATCAGCCCCAGCATTTT. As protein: CASSLVPDSNQPQHF.

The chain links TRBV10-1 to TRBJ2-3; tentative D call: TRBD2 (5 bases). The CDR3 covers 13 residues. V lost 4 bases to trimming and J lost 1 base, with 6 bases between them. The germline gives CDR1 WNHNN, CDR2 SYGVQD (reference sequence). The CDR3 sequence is CASSVRGTDTQYF. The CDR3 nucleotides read TGCGCCAGCAGTGTGCGGGGCACAGATACGCAGTATTTT.

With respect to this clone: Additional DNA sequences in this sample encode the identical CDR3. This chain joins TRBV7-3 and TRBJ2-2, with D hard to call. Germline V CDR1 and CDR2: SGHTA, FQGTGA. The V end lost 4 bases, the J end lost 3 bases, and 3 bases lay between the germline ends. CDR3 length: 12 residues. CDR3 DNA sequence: TGTGCCAGCAGCTCAGACACCGGGGAGCTGTTTTTT. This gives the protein CASSSDTGELFF.

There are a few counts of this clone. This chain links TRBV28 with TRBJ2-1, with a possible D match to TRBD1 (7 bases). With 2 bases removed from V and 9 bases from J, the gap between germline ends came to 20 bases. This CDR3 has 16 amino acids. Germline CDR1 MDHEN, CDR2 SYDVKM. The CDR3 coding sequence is TGTGCCAGCAGTTTAGGGGCAGGGGGAGAGGGGGGTGAGCAGTTCTTC. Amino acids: CASSLGAGGEGGEQFF.

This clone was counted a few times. CDR3 residues: CASSLRVQNTEAFF. CDR3 in DNA: TGTGCCAGCAGCCTTCGAGTGCAGAACACTGAAGCTTTCTTT. V gene TRBV7-6 combines with J gene TRBJ1-1, with no clear D. Per germline, CDR1 SGHVS and CDR2 FNYEAQ. This CDR3 is 14 amino acids long. The V end was cut by 5 bases, the J end by 1 base, with 11 bases between.

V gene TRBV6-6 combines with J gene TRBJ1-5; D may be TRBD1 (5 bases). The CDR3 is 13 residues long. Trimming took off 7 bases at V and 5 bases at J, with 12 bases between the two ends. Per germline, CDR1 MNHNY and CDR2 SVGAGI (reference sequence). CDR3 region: CASILGGDQPQHF. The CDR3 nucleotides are TGTGCCAGCATACTTGGAGGGGATCAGCCCCAGCATTTT.

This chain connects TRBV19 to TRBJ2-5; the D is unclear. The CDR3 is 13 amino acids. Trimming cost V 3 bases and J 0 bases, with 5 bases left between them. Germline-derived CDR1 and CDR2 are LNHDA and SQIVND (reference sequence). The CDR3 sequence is CASSISNQETQYF. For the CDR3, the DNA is TGTGCCAGTAGTATTTCAAACCAAGAGACCCAGTACTTC.

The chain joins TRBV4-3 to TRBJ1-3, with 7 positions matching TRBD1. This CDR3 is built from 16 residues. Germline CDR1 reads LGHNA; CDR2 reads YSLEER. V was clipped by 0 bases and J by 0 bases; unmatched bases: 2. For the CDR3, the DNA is TGCGCCAGCAGCCAAGAGTGGACAGGCTCTGGAAACACCATATATTTT. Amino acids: CASSQEWTGSGNTIYF.

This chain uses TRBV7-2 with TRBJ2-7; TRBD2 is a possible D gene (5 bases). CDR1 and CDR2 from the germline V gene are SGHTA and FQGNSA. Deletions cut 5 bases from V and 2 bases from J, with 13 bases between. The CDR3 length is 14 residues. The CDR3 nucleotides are TGTGCCAGCAGCGCCCGGACTCTACCCTACGAGCAGTACTTC. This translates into CASSARTLPYEQYF.

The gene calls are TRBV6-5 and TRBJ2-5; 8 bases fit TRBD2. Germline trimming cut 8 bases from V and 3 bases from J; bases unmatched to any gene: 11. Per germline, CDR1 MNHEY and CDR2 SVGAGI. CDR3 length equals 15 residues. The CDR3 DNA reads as TGTGCCAGCCCCCACTTTATAGCGGGAAAAGAGACCCAGTACTTC. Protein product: CASPHFIAGKETQYF.

DNA for the CDR3: TGCGCCAGCAGCTTGGAAGCGGGAGGGGCCAAAAACATTCAGTACTTC. It specifies CASSLEAGGAKNIQYF. The chain uses TRBV5-1 and TRBJ2-4; 10 positions agree with TRBD2. Germline lookup yields CDR1 SGHRS and CDR2 YFSETQ. The CDR3 extends over 16 amino acids. V lost 0 bases to trimming and J lost 1 base; unmatched junction nucleotides: 1.

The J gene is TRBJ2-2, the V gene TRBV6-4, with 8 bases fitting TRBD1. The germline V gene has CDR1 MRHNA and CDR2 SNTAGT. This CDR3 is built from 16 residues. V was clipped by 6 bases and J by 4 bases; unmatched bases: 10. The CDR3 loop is CASSAGQGPGTGELFF. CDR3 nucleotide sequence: TGTGCCAGCAGCGCCGGACAGGGACCAGGCACCGGGGAGCTGTTTTTT.